This TCR beta chain was observed in a study of cytomegalovirus exposure and HLA in healthy donors (dated by TCRdb to the late 2010s). Regarding the study in general: An earlier analysis of a few hundred of the donors reported about 260 Gb of sequence data and 117 million unique TCR beta sequences obtained from 150 million to 200 million T cells. Of the 300 to 500 genotyped donors, 81% were placed in the genetic ancestry cluster associated with self-reported Caucasian donors. The study was designed to test whether signatures of past pathogen exposure could be identified by cataloging public T cell receptors. To decide whether each TCR beta V gene segment behaved as functional or pseudogenic, an earlier analysis of over 500 of the donors relied on high-throughput TCR beta sequencing. To study patterns of TCR occurrence, a later analysis re-analyzed previously published TCR beta repertoires from more than 550 donors and added high-resolution HLA genotyping. To predict cytomegalovirus infection status, the study combined high-throughput TCR immunosequencing, statistical association of individual TCRs with disease status, and machine learning. The study used immunosequencing to profile the T cell repertoires of more than 650 subjects and linked those repertoires to cytomegalovirus serostatus. HLA typing included class I and class II loci at four-digit resolution. A later genetic analysis took genome-wide SNP genotypes for about three fifths of the roughly 670 donors and used that subset as a discovery cohort. Typing coverage varied by locus: 629-630 donors for A, B, C, DRB1 and DQB1; around 560 for DQA1; approximately 610 for DPA1; approximately 450 for DPB1. Every repertoire in the discovery cohort had been generated on one and the same sequencing platform. In addition to the first cohort of approximately 650 subjects, a separate validation cohort of 130 or so different subjects was used. Donor age, sex, ethnicity and CMV serostatus were compiled alongside the repertoire data. In the later analysis, no new phenotypic data were used to find candidate immune exposures; instead, reliance was placed on TCR beta sequences and their occurrence across donors. An early release covering 550 to 650 HLA-typed donors comprised around 300 gigabases of sequencing data and 85 million or so unique TCR sequences. Among about 400 genotyped donors of the cohort, an average of around 220,000 unique TCR beta nucleotide sequences was sequenced per donor, of which about 19% were non-productive. Several DR-DQ haplotypes were handled as single units for association and clustering, since linkage in the cohort was strong.

Of note for this clone: Its antigen is still unknown. The input lacks base qualities; no much larger clone sits a single base away.

The junction carries 9 bases between V and J, which are trimmed by 4 bases and 2 bases respectively. Taken from cysteine to phenylalanine, the CDR3 has 14 residues. Only the CDR3 portion is preserved as DNA: 42 bases, with reading frame beginning at the first base. Looking up the germline V gene yields CDR1 SGHTA and CDR2 FQGTGA. Libraries were prepared through the immunoSEQ multiplex PCR assay. A mixture of 60 forward primers for TCR Vbeta segments and 13 reverse primers for TCR Jbeta segments was used in the multiplex PCR. The CDR3 region of rearranged TCR beta genes was amplified from genomic DNA by a multiplex PCR assay. The Illumina HiSeq System was used to sequence the amplified TCR beta libraries as 87-base-pair reads. Processing in the source paper ran as follows. A later analysis counted 75 million to 100 million unique TCR beta chains across the 550 to 800 repertoires, and approximately 11 million of these chains were shared by at least two donors. Raw reads were error-corrected and collapsed into unique sequences with a nearest-neighbor algorithm that merged closely related sequences to remove PCR and sequencing errors. Alignment of CDR3 sequences to IMGT reference sequences was used to assign V, D and J gene segments. For a sequence to be retained, a match of at least six nucleotides to both a V gene segment and a J gene segment was required. A rearrangement counted as productive if the CDR3 had no stop codons and remained in frame with V and J, and every other rearrangement counted as non-productive. Following IMGT convention, CDR3 was defined as the stretch from the second conserved V-encoded cysteine to the conserved J-encoded phenylalanine. The earlier analysis of some 580 of the donors excluded any sequence lacking an unambiguous match to a single V gene segment. In an earlier analysis of some 590 of the donors, a V segment was called functional when productive rearrangements were above 56.7%, and segregating when the standard deviation between donors exceeded 5%. A statistical classification framework was built for diagnosing cytomegalovirus status from the catalog of TCR beta chain sequences. In a later analysis, TCR nucleotide sequences were compared against IMGT/GENE-DB human TR gene sequences so that V and J genes could be assigned. A later analysis assigned CDR3 sequences and most-parsimonious VDJ recombination scenarios with the TCRdist pipeline. A later analysis defined each TCR beta chain by its CDR3 amino acid sequence plus V-gene family, and excluded reads lacking a unique V-gene family. To address suspected cross-contamination and a sequencing artifact, a later analysis removed around 590 highly shared, low-generation-probability nucleotide sequences. A later analysis calculated a clonal expansion index for each public chain from normalized within-repertoire ranks of inferred template counts. A later analysis computed generation probabilities with a VDJ recombination model fitted to out-of-frame rearrangements, and checked the results against IGoR. In a later analysis, TCR-TCR, TCR-HLA and TCR-CMV co-occurrence was scored with hypergeometric tests, and a repertoire-size bias correction was applied to TCR pairs. A later analysis estimated false discovery rates by permuting HLA or CMV assignments 20 times. In a later analysis, co-occurring TCRs were grouped with DBSCAN, and TCRdist sequence similarity was added when clustering was performed within HLA-allele-positive subsets. Repertoires with fewer than 30,000 or more than 120,000 public chains were left out of co-occurrence clustering, as were four to six repertoires with anomalous nucleotide sharing. TCRdb stores this immuneACCESS table with in-frame sequences only. Part of the clones is absent; in the studies checked, under half of the shortfall reflects unresolved V genes, and no reason is known for the rest. V, J and clone size are those of that table, while D and trimming were read from the DNA. This sample lists under 140,000 clones; 80% to 85% were detected once. The ten largest clones add up to roughly 2.9% of the sample.

Results the study describes overall, beyond this receptor: The classifier was reported to diagnose cytomegalovirus status with high specificity and sensitivity in both the original and validation cohorts. In a later analysis, HLA-associated TCR beta chains were found to be more clonally expanded and to have lower generation probabilities than equally common non-associated chains. In a later analysis, TCR association rates were found to vary across HLA loci, with the most associated TCRs seen for DRB1 alleles and the fewest for HLA-C alleles. Most TCR sequences were observed very rarely across donors, whereas some public TCRs were present in many individuals. A total of 150 or so TCR beta chains were listed by the study as associated with cytomegalovirus. The cohort was sequenced for TCR beta chains only, and without alpha or paired-chain data the features that could be detected were limited. According to the authors, the approach could potentially be generalized to other disease states and immunological phenotypes. The earlier analysis of a few hundred of the donors excluded roughly 17 rarely observed V segments, including chromosome 9 orphons, because counts were too low. When HLA alleles, especially DR and DQ, strongly co-occurred, attributing TCR associations to individual alleles was difficult. Immune exposure information for the cohort was limited to CMV serostatus. An earlier analysis of some 590 of the donors showed that most TCR beta V segments appeared in productive rearrangements either about 87% or about 30% of the time, which broadly matched IMGT annotations. Presence/absence analyses assumed roughly uniform sequencing depth across donors, an assumption that may not hold. A further reported finding was that TCR beta sequences accurately predicted the HLA-A and HLA-B alleles for most subjects in the first cohort. Compared with the roughly 670-donor mean, donors in an Asian-associated ancestry cluster had fewer N-insertions in productive TCRs, according to a later genetic analysis. In vitro tests confirmed that a few of the cytomegalovirus-associated TCR beta chains recognize cytomegalovirus antigens. HLA typing was unavailable for some donors at each locus, so association tests used only the typed subset. A group of highly shared sequence variants was considered likely to be a technical artifact of the sequencing pipeline. Because the 87-base-pair reads could not distinguish some IMGT-functional V segments, including TRBV6-2 and TRBV6-3, those segments were excluded. Most CMV-associated TCR beta chains appeared to be HLA-restricted in a later analysis, and the HLA associations seemed to be driven largely by CMV exposure. An association between a missense DCLRE1C variant and V-gene and J-gene trimming of TCR beta chains was found in a later genetic analysis and replicated in an independent cohort. At a false discovery rate of 0.05, a later analysis linked roughly 17,000 TCR beta sequences to specific HLA alleles. A later analysis reported that several top co-occurrence clusters appeared linked to parvovirus B19, influenza, CMV and Epstein-Barr virus. Correlated functional status among segregating V segments might be attributable to linkage disequilibrium, but an unknown experimental factor could not be ruled out.

In total, over 600 healthy bone marrow donors made up the cohort. At the time of sampling, every cohort member was nominally healthy, though immune exposures that went unrecorded were likely present. The donor was CMV seropositive and was included in the group of some 290 seropositive cohort members. A peripheral blood sample was collected from each donor, and TCR beta sequencing was performed on peripheral blood mononuclear cells. The Qiagen DNeasy Blood Extraction Kit was used to extract genomic DNA from the blood cell samples. The chain employs TRBV7-3 and TRBJ2-1; the D gene is possibly TRBD2, with 5 bases matching. The material sequenced was PBMCs. This sequence originates from a woman aged 60-70 years in good health and CMV-seropositive. The CDR3 in this case is CASSSTGTYNEQFF. The nucleotide sequence is given as TGTGCCAGCAGCTCTACCGGGACCTACAATGAGCAGTTCTTC.